The 26 T cell receptor beta chains presented below share a single source sample, sequenced in a study of blood T cell repertoires in COVID-19. Data came from immunoSEQ multiplex PCR; TCRdb stores just in-frame clones and leaves some out. The sample records 150,000 to 200,000 clones, 81% being singletons. Material: peripheral blood. These TCRs come from a man between 60 and 70 years old with active or convalescent COVID-19.

V usage is TRBV10-2 and J usage is TRBJ1-5; 8 bases fit TRBD1. The CDR3 extends over 15 amino acids. V shed 0 bases, J shed 3 bases, and the junction held 1 base outside the gene matches. Germline CDR1 and CDR2: WSHSY and SAAADI. The CDR3 DNA sequence: TGCGCCAGCAGTGAGTCGACAGGGGTCAATCAGCCCCAGCATTTT. Translated, it gives CASSESTGVNQPQHF.

This chain uses TRBV9 with TRBJ1-3, with a tentative D call TRBD1 (5 bases). This CDR3 spans 16 amino acids. V shed 0 bases and J shed 0 bases, with 10 bases lying between them. Looked up from germline, CDR1 is SGDLS and CDR2 is YYNGEE. CDR3: CASSVAPGGSGNTIYF. The DNA for the CDR3 is TGTGCCAGCAGCGTAGCTCCGGGGGGCTCTGGAAACACCATATATTTT.

The chain employs TRBV2 and TRBJ2-7; 14 bases align to TRBD2. Trimming removed 5 bases from V and 0 bases from J; junction bases left unmatched: 6. The CDR3 is 17 amino acids. CDR1 and CDR2 (germline): SNHLY, FYNNEI. CDR3 in amino acids: CASSQGLAGDSSYEQYF. The CDR3 DNA reads TGTGCCAGCAGTCAGGGACTAGCGGGAGACAGCTCCTACGAGCAGTACTTC.

The gene calls are TRBV5-4 and TRBJ2-7; 9 bases map to TRBD1. After removal of 0 bases from V and 4 bases from J, the junction contained 2 bases not matched to a gene. Germline lookup yields CDR1 SGHNT and CDR2 YYREEE (reference sequence). The CDR3 spans 14 residues. DNA for the CDR3: TGTGCCAGCAGCTTGGGGACAGGGGCTTACGAGCAGTACTTC. Encoded protein: CASSLGTGAYEQYF.

V is TRBV14 and J is TRBJ2-3; tentative D call: TRBD2 (5 bases). The germline V gene has CDR1 SGHDN and CDR2 FVKESK. The CDR3 length is 14 residues. V lost 1 base to trimming and J lost 15 bases, with 20 bases between them. The CDR3 DNA sequence: TGTGCCAGCAGCCAAGGGGGAGAGGGTCCCAGGCGATATTTT. It is translated as CASSQGGEGPRRYF.

CDR3 residues: CASSPRTLDRVGTEAFF. Written as DNA, the CDR3 is TGTGCCAGCTCACCACGAACCTTGGACAGGGTAGGGACTGAAGCTTTCTTT. The chain links TRBV18 to TRBJ1-1, with TRBD1 identical over 8 bases. V shed 1 base, J shed 5 bases, and the junction held 12 bases outside the gene matches. Germline loops: CDR1 KGHSH, CDR2 LQKENI. The CDR3 has 17 residues.

The chain uses TRBV2 and TRBJ2-4; 9 nucleotides match TRBD1. The length of the CDR3 is 17 residues. V lost 1 base to trimming and J lost 0 bases; unmatched junction nucleotides: 4. Germline V gene sequence: CDR1 SNHLY, CDR2 FYNNEI. DNA of the CDR3: TGTGCCAGCAGTGAAGTGGGACAGGGTTTAGCCAAAAACATTCAGTACTTC. The encoded protein is CASSEVGQGLAKNIQYF.

The chain is built from TRBV21-1 and TRBJ2-2; no check of the table's D call, TRBD1, against the DNA was made. TRBV21-1 constitutes a pseudogene. CDR3 size: 18 residues. Here the CDR3 reads CASSKRDPTGIPTGELFF. In DNA form, the CDR3 reads TGTGCCAGCAGCAAAAGGGACCCCACAGGGATTCCCACCGGGGAGCTGTTTTTT.

Concerning this clone: The sample carries other DNA sequences with the same CDR3. The V gene is TRBV28, the J gene TRBJ2-1; 11 bases line up with TRBD2. The CDR3 has 16 residues. The germline CDR1 and CDR2 sequences are MDHEN and SYDVKM. V was clipped by 5 bases and J by 3 bases; unmatched bases: 6. In DNA form, the CDR3 reads TGTGCCAGCAGTCCCCCCGGGACTAGCGGCTACAATGAGCAGTTCTTC. It translates to CASSPPGTSGYNEQFF.

The V and J genes are TRBV15 and TRBJ2-2; 10 nucleotides align to TRBD2. V was pared by 1 base and J by 5 bases, with 13 bases of the junction left unmatched. CDR3 length: 19 residues. Germline V gives CDR1 LNHNV, CDR2 YYDKDF (reference sequence). DNA for the CDR3: TGTGCCACCAGCAGAGGGGAGGGGAGCGGGAGGGCGAGGACCGGGGAGCTGTTTTTT. Translation: CATSRGEGSGRARTGELFF.

This chain uses TRBV11-2 with TRBJ1-3, with TRBD1 matching over 7 bases. Germline CDR1 and CDR2: SGHAT and FQNNGV. The ends lost 5 bases at V and 2 bases at J; junction bases unmatched: 3. The CDR3 length is 14 residues. The CDR3 DNA follows: TGTGCCAGCAGCGGGACAGCTACTGGAAACACCATATATTTT. Its translation is CASSGTATGNTIYF.

The chain employs TRBV3-1 (or the pseudogene TRBV3-2) and TRBJ2-1; 12 bases are a match to TRBD2. Trimming cost V 2 bases and J 0 bases; bases outside gene matches: 2. This CDR3 comprises 17 residues. The V gene's germline CDR1 is LGHDT and CDR2 YNNKEL (reference sequence). In DNA, the CDR3 is TGTGCCAGCAGCCAATGGGGACTAGCGGGCTCCTACAATGAGCAGTTCTTC. Its protein product is CASSQWGLAGSYNEQFF.

The chain is built from TRBV6-5 and TRBJ1-5; D remains ambiguous. Trimming removed 6 bases at V and 6 bases at J, with 18 bases between. In germline, CDR1 is MNHEY, CDR2 SVGAGI. This CDR3 has 15 residues. This CDR3 is CASSENWNSGQPQHF. CDR3 in DNA: TGTGCCAGCAGCGAGAACTGGAACTCGGGTCAGCCCCAGCATTTT.

The chain links TRBV7-2 to TRBJ2-7; TRBD1 matches 11 bases. The germline CDR1 and CDR2 sequences are SGHTA and FQGNSA. There are 16 residues in the CDR3. V lost 2 bases, J lost 1 base, and 4 bases stayed unmatched. CDR3: CASSLSGTGGSYEQYF. CDR3 DNA: TGTGCCAGCAGCTTATCCGGGACAGGGGGTTCCTACGAGCAGTACTTC.

This chain joins TRBV10-3 and TRBJ2-2, with 14 bases identical to TRBD2. This CDR3 is 16 amino acids long. Germline V gene data show CDR1 as ENHRY and CDR2 as SYGVKD. Germline trimming cut 11 bases from V and 4 bases from J; bases unmatched to any gene: 9. This CDR3 is CASGTSGRKGTGELFF. In DNA form, the CDR3 reads TGTGCCTCTGGGACTAGCGGGAGAAAGGGCACCGGGGAGCTGTTTTTT.

CDR3 coding DNA: TGTGCCAGTAACTCGGGGGACAGGCATAACTATGGCTACACCTTC. As protein: CASNSGDRHNYGYTF. The chain uses TRBV19 and TRBJ1-2, with TRBD1 matching 8 bases. Per the germline V gene, CDR1 is LNHDA and CDR2 is SQIVND (reference sequence). The CDR3 is 15 residues long. Trimming cost V 7 bases and J 1 base; bases outside gene matches: 8.

The rearrangement links TRBV7-9 to TRBJ1-1, with D hard to call. From germline, CDR1 is SEHNR and CDR2 FQNEAQ (reference sequence). CDR3 length: 15 residues. The V end was cut by 6 bases, the J end by 0 bases, with 14 bases between. The CDR3 DNA reads TGTGCCAGCAGTTTACTCGACAACCTGAACACTGAAGCTTTCTTT. Amino acids: CASSLLDNLNTEAFF. Drawing the rest from reference TRBV7-9 and TRBJ1-1, the complete variable domain is DTGVSQNPRHKITKRGQNVTFRCDPISEHNRLYWYRQTLGQGPEFLTYFQNEAQLEKSRLLSDRFSAERPKGSFSTLEIQRTEQGDSAMYLCASSLLDNLNTEAFFGQGTRLTVV.

The rearrangement uses TRBV5-1 and TRBJ1-1; TRBD1 matches at 7 bases. CDR3 size: 16 residues. The germline V gene has CDR1 SGHRS and CDR2 YFSETQ. Trimming cost V 0 bases and J 0 bases; bases outside gene matches: 5. CDR3 DNA: TGCGCCAGCAGCTTGGAAGGGGGCACGCTGAACACTGAAGCTTTCTTT. Amino acid sequence: CASSLEGGTLNTEAFF.

The chain recombines TRBV27 with TRBJ2-7; 7 bases agree with TRBD2. V shed 0 bases, J shed 0 bases, and the junction held 8 bases outside the gene matches. Germline CDR1 is MNHEY and CDR2 is SMNVEV (reference sequence). This CDR3 has 17 residues. The DNA of the CDR3 is TGTGCCAGCAGTTTATCCGCCGGGAGGCTCAGCTCCTACGAGCAGTACTTC. It is translated as CASSLSAGRLSSYEQYF.

V is TRBV24-1 and J is TRBJ1-1; tentative D call: TRBD1 (5 bases). Trimming cost V 3 bases and J 1 base, with 8 bases left between them. The CDR3 spans 14 residues. Germline CDR1 reads KGHDR; CDR2 reads SFDVKD. CDR3 in amino acids: CATSDGGSNTEAFF. Written as DNA, the CDR3 is TGTGCCACCAGTGATGGGGGGTCGAACACTGAAGCTTTCTTT.

For this clone: At one of its ends the junction is not consistent with the germline gene, which may arise from a read error. The chain couples TRBV7-7 to TRBJ2-3, with 14 bases aligning to TRBD2. This CDR3 region has 17 residues. CDR1 is SSHAT, CDR2 FNYEAQ, per germline (reference sequence). CDR3 loop: CASSPRLAGGPTDTQYF. In nucleotides, the CDR3 is TGTGCTAGCAGCCCCAGACTAGCGGGAGGGCCAACAGATACGCAGTATTTT.

The chain's CDR3 is CASSLRQKQETQYF. The CDR3 coding sequence is TGTGCCAGCAGCCTCCGACAAAAACAAGAGACCCAGTACTTC. The gene calls are TRBV11-1 and TRBJ2-5; no firm D call. V was trimmed by 5 bases and J by 2 bases, leaving 12 bases between them. The germline CDR1 and CDR2 sequences are SGHAT and FQDESV (reference sequence). This CDR3 comprises 14 residues.

In its sample, this clone was seen a few times. The chain is built from TRBV6-1 and TRBJ1-2; D gene uncertain. With 3 bases removed from V and 2 bases from J, the gap between germline ends came to 13 bases. The germline V gene has CDR1 MNHNS and CDR2 SASEGT. There are 15 residues in the CDR3. CDR3 nucleotide sequence: TGTGCCAGCAGTGAGGGCCCGATGGCGAACTATGGCTACACCTTC. Translated: CASSEGPMANYGYTF.

This sequence joins TRBV4-1 and TRBJ2-7; 9 bases are a match to TRBD1. The germline CDR1 and CDR2 sequences are MGHRA and YSYEKL. This CDR3 is built from 17 residues. With 4 bases clipped from V and 0 bases from J, the junction kept 10 bases outside the gene matches. The CDR3 is CASSPIPGTGNSYEQYF. CDR3 coding DNA: TGCGCCAGCAGCCCCATCCCGGGGACAGGGAACTCCTACGAGCAGTACTTC.

The rearrangement links TRBV3-1 (or the pseudogene TRBV3-2) to TRBJ2-7, with 14 bases lining up with TRBD2. The germline gives CDR1 LGHDT, CDR2 YNNKEL (reference sequence). V gave up 1 base and J gave up 0 bases; unmatched junction bases: 5. This CDR3 spans 18 amino acids. The CDR3 DNA follows: TGTGCCAGCAGCCAAGGCCGGACTAGCGGGAGGCGCTCCTACGAGCAGTACTTC. It is translated as CASSQGRTSGRRSYEQYF.

The chain is built from TRBV3-1 (or the pseudogene TRBV3-2) and TRBJ1-4, with unresolved D. This CDR3 is 15 amino acids long. Germline V gives CDR1 LGHDT, CDR2 YNNKEL (reference sequence). V was trimmed by 1 base and J by 8 bases, leaving 14 bases between them. DNA for the CDR3: TGTGCCAGCAGCCAAGGCACAGTGGAAGGAGAAAAACTGTTTTTT. Protein: CASSQGTVEGEKLFF.